This TCR beta chain was observed in a study of PD-1 blockade in classical Hodgkin lymphoma. Whole-study findings and limits: There remain no defined causes for the repertoire differences, which possibly reflect disease activity or prior therapy. TCR diversity at baseline was reported to be reduced in newly diagnosed patients relative to healthy donors.

Details on this clone: Its target is unknown.

This table comes from immunoSEQ multiplex PCR, and its TCRdb copy is limited to in-frame clones, with some not included. Here the sample spans tens of thousands of clones, approximately 89% being singletons. The V gene's germline CDR1 is LNHDA and CDR2 SQIVND (reference sequence). V lost 5 bases, J lost 4 bases, and 10 bases stayed unmatched. This CDR3 comprises 15 residues. Time point in this sample: cycle 4 day 1 (C4D1), after less than 7 weeks of nivolumab. All the patients suffered relapse after autologous stem cell transplantation, and brentuximab vedotin exposure differed. Magnetic negative selection was used to purify CD4+ T cells from thawed PBMCs.

This sequence was found in a human donor with classical Hodgkin lymphoma. The chain has TRBV19 and TRBJ1-2, with 7 bases identical to TRBD1. The sample consisted of CD4+ T cells from blood, taken before the fourth cycle of nivolumab. In DNA form, the CDR3 reads TGTGCCAGTAGTCCCAGACAGGGAGTGAGCTATGGCTACACCTTC. Protein product: CASSPRQGVSYGYTF.